This is a list of T cell receptor beta chains from one sample in a study of T-cell reconstitution after alpha-beta-depleted transplantation in children. TCRdb re-called the PCR reads through MiXCR, storing one row per CDR3 protein. The sample holds some 200,000 distinct CDR3 sequences, approximately 8.4% seen once. The sequences come from PBMCs, mostly from graft donor cells, collected 360 days after TCRalphabeta/CD19-depleted stem cell transplant. The receptors come from a male patient aged 2 to 9 who had a stem cell transplant for acute myeloid leukemia, so the T cells may come from the graft donor. Each CDR3 is given with its conserved first and last residue.

v_call: TRBV7-8
j_call: TRBJ2-1
cdr3_aa: CASSLVAGNEQFF

v_call: TRBV5-1
j_call: TRBJ2-3
cdr3_aa: CASSFSGQGTDTQYF

v_call: TRBV20-1
j_call: TRBJ1-4
cdr3_aa: CSARDLQGAHEKLFF

v_call: TRBV4-2
j_call: TRBJ2-1
cdr3_aa: CASSQVGGGDEQFF

v_call: TRBV20-1
j_call: TRBJ2-2
cdr3_aa: CSARDGLTGELFF

v_call: TRBV29-1
j_call: TRBJ1-1
cdr3_aa: CSVEVVTPEAFF

v_call: TRBV7-9
j_call: TRBJ1-4
cdr3_aa: CASSFQGSNEKLFF

v_call: TRBV18
j_call: TRBJ2-7
cdr3_aa: CASSPQEVRSYEQYF

v_call: TRBV6-1
j_call: TRBJ2-5
cdr3_aa: CASTNGGGAQETQYF

v_call: TRBV3-1
j_call: TRBJ2-3
cdr3_aa: CASEGRGLSDTQYF

v_call: TRBV5-1
j_call: TRBJ2-7
cdr3_aa: CASSFVSGTGGYEQYF

v_call: TRBV20-1
j_call: TRBJ2-1
cdr3_aa: CSARDTSLDNEQFF

v_call: TRBV27
j_call: TRBJ1-4
cdr3_aa: CATSSGQTREKLFF

v_call: TRBV29-1
j_call: TRBJ2-3
cdr3_aa: CSVDGATDTQYF

v_call: TRBV4-2
j_call: TRBJ2-3
cdr3_aa: CASSQSEPPTDTQYF

v_call: TRBV29-1
j_call: TRBJ2-1
cdr3_aa: CSVEDPGLAGYNEQFF

v_call: TRBV6-6
j_call: TRBJ2-5
cdr3_aa: CASKPAGQETQYF

v_call: TRBV7-2
j_call: TRBJ1-2
cdr3_aa: CASSNAGGSYGYTF

v_call: TRBV12-3/TRBV12-4
j_call: TRBJ2-1
cdr3_aa: CASRPARPLLNEQFF

v_call: TRBV12-3/TRBV12-4
j_call: TRBJ1-1
cdr3_aa: CASSPGQGRGEAFF

v_call: TRBV12-3/TRBV12-4
j_call: TRBJ1-2
cdr3_aa: CASSLGVLNPYGYTF

v_call: TRBV5-6
j_call: TRBJ2-1
cdr3_aa: CASSLTRTFSYNEQFF

v_call: TRBV11-2
j_call: TRBJ1-1
cdr3_aa: CASSLQENTEAFF

v_call: TRBV4-3
j_call: TRBJ2-7
cdr3_aa: CASSQDTRYEQYF

v_call: TRBV5-1
j_call: TRBJ1-6
cdr3_aa: CASSSTDSPLHF

v_call: TRBV20-1
j_call: TRBJ2-3
cdr3_aa: CSASRDLTDTQYF

v_call: TRBV27
j_call: TRBJ2-1
cdr3_aa: CASSVRDRVYNEQFF

v_call: TRBV12-3/TRBV12-4
j_call: TRBJ2-5
cdr3_aa: CASTLNRDREETQYF